This TCR beta chain was identified in a study of cytomegalovirus exposure and HLA in healthy donors. Broader study findings: Other equally common chains were less clonally expanded than HLA-associated TCR beta chains, a later analysis showed. Later analysis placed DRB1 highest and HLA-C lowest in TCR association rates, which differed by HLA locus. An observed cluster of highly shared sequence variants was recorded as a likely sequencing artifact.

Turning to this clone: What it binds is unknown.

V lost 6 bases, J lost 0 bases, and 9 bases lay in between. Looked up from germline, CDR1 is MNHEY and CDR2 is SVGAGI. This CDR3 is built from 13 residues. Vbeta (60) and Jbeta (13) primers were used in the PCR. The method was immunoSEQ multiplex PCR; TCRdb's version includes in-frame clones alone and lacks a portion of them. The profile shows fewer than 200,000 clones, 80% of them singletons. As for the donors, each was a healthy bone marrow donor. This clonotype was sampled from a woman in her forties or fifties in good health and CMV-seronegative. Sequencing was performed on PBMCs. The V and J genes are TRBV6-5 and TRBJ2-7; the D is unclear. The CDR3 spells CASRRQISYEQYF. For the CDR3, the DNA is TGTGCCAGCAGACGCCAGATCTCCTACGAGCAGTACTTC.